The source of this TCR beta chain is a study of CD8+CD57+ T cells in acquired aplastic anemia. All sequencing subjects had displayed CD8+CD57+ cell expansion on flow cytometry. According to the study, genomic DNA was the template for TCR beta VDJ and CDR3 profiling. TCRdb processed the reads anew with MiXCR; each CDR3 protein has one entry. The sample lists roughly 180,000 distinct CDR3 sequences; around 50% were seen once. The CDR3 length is 14 residues. Germline-derived CDR1 and CDR2 are SQVTM and ANQGSEA. V was shortened by 4 bases and J by 4 bases, with 16 bases between the two germline ends. The TCR was taken from a human donor with aplastic anemia. This sequence joins TRBV29-1 and TRBJ1-1, with TRBD1 as a possible D gene (6 bases). The sequencing input was sorted CD4+, CD8+, or CD8+CD57+ T cells (not recorded which) from PBMCs. CDR3 sequence reads: CSVGGQGSGTEAFF. The CDR3 region has the DNA TGCAGCGTTGGAGGGCAGGGGAGCGGCACTGAAGCTTTCTTT.